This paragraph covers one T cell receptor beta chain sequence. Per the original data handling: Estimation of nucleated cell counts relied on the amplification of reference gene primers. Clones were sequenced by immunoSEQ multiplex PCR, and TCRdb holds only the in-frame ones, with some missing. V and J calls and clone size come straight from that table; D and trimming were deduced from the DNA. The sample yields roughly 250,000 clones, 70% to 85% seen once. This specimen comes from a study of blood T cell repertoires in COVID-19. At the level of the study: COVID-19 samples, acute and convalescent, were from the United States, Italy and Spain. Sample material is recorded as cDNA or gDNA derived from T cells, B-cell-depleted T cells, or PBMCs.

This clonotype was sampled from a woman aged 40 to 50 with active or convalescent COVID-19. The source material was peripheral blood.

CDR3 sequence (DNA): TGTGCCAGCAGTGCTCTGACCCCGGCGGCGCAGTATTTT. Protein: CASSALTPAAQYF. The V call is TRBV25-1, the J call TRBJ2-3; the D is unclear. This CDR3 contains 13 residues. The germline V and J ends were trimmed by 4 bases and 10 bases, with 15 bases remaining between them. Per the germline V gene, CDR1 is MGHDK and CDR2 is SYGVNS.